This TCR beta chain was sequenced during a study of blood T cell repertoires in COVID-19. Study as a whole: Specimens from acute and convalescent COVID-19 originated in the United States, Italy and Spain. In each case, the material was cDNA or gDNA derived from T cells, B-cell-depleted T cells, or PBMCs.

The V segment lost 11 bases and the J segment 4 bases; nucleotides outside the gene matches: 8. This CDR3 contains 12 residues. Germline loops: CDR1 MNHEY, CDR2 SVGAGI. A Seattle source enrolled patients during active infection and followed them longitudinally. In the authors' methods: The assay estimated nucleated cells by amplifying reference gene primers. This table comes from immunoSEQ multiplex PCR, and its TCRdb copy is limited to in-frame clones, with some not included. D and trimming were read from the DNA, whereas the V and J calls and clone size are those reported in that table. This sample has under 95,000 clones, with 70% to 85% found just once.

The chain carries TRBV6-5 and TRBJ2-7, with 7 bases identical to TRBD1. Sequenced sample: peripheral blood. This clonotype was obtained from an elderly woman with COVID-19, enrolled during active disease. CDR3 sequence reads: CAVWDRVYEQYF. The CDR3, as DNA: TGTGCCGTCTGGGACAGAGTTTACGAGCAGTACTTC.